This T cell receptor beta chain was recovered during a study of T cell responses to AZD1222 COVID-19 vaccine. Study-level findings and limits: Spike as a whole was targeted by vaccine-associated CD4 TCRs, dominant at 160-218 and 743-854.

Clones were sequenced by immunoSEQ multiplex PCR, and TCRdb holds only the in-frame ones, with some missing. The data hold around 110,000 clones, with around 91% observed a single time. Worth noting for this clone: The target antigen is unknown.

Germline V CDR1 and CDR2: KGHSH, LQKENI. V lost 4 bases, J lost 6 bases, and 9 bases stayed unmatched. The CDR3 consists of 15 residues. V gene TRBV18 combines with J gene TRBJ2-3; 8 bases map to TRBD2. This receptor was obtained from an adult who received the AZD1222 COVID-19 vaccine. The input for sequencing was peripheral blood, taken 28 days after the second AZD1222 dose. Written as DNA, the CDR3 is TGTGCCAGCTCACTCATTGCGGGGGGCCGGGATACGCAGTATTTT. It is translated as CASSLIAGGRDTQYF.